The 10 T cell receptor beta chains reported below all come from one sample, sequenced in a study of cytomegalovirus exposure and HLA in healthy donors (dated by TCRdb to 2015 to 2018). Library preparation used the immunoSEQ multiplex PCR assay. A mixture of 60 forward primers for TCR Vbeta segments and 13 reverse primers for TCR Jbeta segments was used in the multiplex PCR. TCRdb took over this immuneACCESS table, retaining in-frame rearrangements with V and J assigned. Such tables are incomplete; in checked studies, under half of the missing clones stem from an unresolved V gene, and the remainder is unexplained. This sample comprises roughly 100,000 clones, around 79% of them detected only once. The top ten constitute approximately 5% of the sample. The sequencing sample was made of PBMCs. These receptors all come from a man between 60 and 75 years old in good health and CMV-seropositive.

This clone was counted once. CDR3 loop: CASNPQGLSSGNTIYF. CDR3 DNA: TGTGCCAGCAACCCCCAGGGCCTTAGCTCTGGAAACACCATATATTTT. The genes are TRBV28 and TRBJ1-3, with a tentative D call TRBD1 (5 bases). V lost 7 bases and J 0 bases, leaving 16 bases between the germline ends. The CDR3 loop spans 16 amino acids. From germline, CDR1 is MDHEN and CDR2 SYDVKM.

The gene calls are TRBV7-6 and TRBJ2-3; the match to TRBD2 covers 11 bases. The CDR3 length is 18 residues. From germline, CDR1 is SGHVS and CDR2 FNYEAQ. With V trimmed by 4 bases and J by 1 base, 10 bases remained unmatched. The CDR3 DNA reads TGTGCCAGCAGCTCCCTCGCTCTAGCGGGGGGCGGCACAGATACGCAGTATTTT. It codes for CASSSLALAGGGTDTQYF.

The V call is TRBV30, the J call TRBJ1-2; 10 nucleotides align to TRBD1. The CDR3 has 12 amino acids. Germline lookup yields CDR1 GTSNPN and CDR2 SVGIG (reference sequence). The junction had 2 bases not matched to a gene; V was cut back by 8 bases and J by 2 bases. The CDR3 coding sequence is TGTGCCGCGACAGGGGGCAACTATGGCTACACCTTC. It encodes CAATGGNYGYTF.

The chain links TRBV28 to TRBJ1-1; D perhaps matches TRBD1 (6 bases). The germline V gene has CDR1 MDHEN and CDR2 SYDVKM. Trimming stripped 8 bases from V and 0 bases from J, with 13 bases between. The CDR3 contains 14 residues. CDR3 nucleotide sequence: TGTGCCAGCCGGGAGGGGGGACTGAACACTGAAGCTTTCTTT. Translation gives CASREGGLNTEAFF.

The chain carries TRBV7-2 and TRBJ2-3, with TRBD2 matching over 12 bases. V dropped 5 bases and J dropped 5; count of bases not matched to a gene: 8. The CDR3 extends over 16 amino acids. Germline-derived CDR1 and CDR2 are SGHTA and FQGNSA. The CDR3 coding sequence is TGTGCCAGCAGCGGTACTAGCGGGGGGTACGGAGATACGCAGTATTTT. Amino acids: CASSGTSGGYGDTQYF.

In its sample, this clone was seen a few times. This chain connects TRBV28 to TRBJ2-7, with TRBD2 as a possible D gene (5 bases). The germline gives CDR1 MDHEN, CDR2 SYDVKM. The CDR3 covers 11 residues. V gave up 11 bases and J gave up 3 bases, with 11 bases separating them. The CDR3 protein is CAASGNYEQYF. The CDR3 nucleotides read TGTGCCGCGTCGGGGAACTACGAGCAGTACTTC.

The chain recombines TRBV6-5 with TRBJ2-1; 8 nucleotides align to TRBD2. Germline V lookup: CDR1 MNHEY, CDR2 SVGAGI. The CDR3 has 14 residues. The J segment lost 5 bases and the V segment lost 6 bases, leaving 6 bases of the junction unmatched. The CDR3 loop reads CASRGGGIDNEQFF. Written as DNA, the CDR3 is TGTGCCAGCAGGGGCGGGGGGATCGACAATGAGCAGTTCTTC.

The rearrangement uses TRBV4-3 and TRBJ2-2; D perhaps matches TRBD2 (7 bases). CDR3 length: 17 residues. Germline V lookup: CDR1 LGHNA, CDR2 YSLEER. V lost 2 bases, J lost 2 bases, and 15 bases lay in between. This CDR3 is CASSQNRGGPNTGELFF. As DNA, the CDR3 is TGCGCCAGCAGCCAAAATCGCGGGGGCCCCAACACCGGGGAGCTGTTTTTT.

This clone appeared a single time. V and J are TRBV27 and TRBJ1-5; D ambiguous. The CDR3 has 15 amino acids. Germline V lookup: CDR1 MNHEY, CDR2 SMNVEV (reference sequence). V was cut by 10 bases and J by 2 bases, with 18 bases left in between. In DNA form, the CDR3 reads TGTGCCACCCGTTCGGGAATAAGTGGCAATCAGCCCCAGCATTTT. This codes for CATRSGISGNQPQHF.

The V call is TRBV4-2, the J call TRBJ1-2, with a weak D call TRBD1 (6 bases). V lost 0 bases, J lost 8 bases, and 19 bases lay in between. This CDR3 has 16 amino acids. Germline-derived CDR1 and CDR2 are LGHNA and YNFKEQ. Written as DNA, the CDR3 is TGTGCCAGCAGCCAAGACTATGGGACATTTCGGATCGGCTACACCTTC. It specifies CASSQDYGTFRIGYTF.